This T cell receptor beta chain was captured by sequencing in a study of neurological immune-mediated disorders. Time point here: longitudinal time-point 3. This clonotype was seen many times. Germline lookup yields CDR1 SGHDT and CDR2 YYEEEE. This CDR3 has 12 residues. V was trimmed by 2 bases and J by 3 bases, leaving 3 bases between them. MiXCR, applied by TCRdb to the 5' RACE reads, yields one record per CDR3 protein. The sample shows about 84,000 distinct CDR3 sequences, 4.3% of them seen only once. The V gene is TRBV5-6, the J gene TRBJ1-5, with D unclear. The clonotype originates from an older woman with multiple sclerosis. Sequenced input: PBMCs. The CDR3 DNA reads TGTGCCAGCAGCTTTGTCAATCAGCCCCAGCATTTT. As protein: CASSFVNQPQHF.